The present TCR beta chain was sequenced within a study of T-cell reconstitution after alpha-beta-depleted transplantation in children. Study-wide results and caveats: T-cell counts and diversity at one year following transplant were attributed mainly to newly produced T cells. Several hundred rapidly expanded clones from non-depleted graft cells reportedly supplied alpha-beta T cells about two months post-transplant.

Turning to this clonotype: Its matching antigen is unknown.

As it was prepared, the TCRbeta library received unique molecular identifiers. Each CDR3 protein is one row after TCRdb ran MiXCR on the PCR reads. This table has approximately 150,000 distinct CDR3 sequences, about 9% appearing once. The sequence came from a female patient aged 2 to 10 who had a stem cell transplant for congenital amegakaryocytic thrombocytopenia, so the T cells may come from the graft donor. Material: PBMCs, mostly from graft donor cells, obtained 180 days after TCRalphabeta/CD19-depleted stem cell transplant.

The CDR3 sequence is CASSQDGWYGGETQYF. The DNA for the CDR3 is TGTGCCAGCAGCCAAGATGGGTGGTATGGAGGAGAGACCCAGTACTTC. The rearrangement uses TRBV3-1 and TRBJ2-5; weak D call: TRBD2 (5 bases). The CDR3 has 16 residues. V lost 0 bases to trimming and J lost 4 bases, with 15 bases between them. CDR1 LGHDT and CDR2 YNNKEL come from the germline V gene (reference sequence).